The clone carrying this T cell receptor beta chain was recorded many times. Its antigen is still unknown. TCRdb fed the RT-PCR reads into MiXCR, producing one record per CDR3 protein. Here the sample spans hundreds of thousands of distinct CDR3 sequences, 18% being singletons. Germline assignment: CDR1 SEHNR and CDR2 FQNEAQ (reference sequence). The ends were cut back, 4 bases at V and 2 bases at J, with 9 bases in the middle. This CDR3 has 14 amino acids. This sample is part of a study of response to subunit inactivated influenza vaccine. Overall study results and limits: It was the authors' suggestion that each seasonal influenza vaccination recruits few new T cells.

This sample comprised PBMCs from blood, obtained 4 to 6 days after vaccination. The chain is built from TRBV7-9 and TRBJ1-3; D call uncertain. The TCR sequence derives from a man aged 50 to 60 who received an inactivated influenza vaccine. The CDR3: CASSWVAAGNTIYF. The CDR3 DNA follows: TGTGCCAGCAGCTGGGTAGCTGCTGGAAACACCATATATTTT. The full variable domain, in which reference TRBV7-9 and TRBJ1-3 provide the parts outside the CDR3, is DTGVSQNPRHKITKRGQNVTFRCDPISEHNRLYWYRQTLGQGPEFLTYFQNEAQLEKSRLLSDRFSAERPKGSFSTLEIQRTEQGDSAMYLCASSWVAAGNTIYFGEGSWLTVV.